This is a list of T cell receptor beta chains from one sample in a study of a mutant IDH1 vaccine in newly diagnosed glioma. These receptors have no known antigen. Here immunoSEQ multiplex PCR was the method, and the copy in TCRdb shows in-frame clones only, minus some. The sample has about 38,000 clones, roughly 80% seen once. Here the sequenced sample was PBMCs, taken from a glioma patient whose treatment included an IDH1 peptide vaccine. These receptors came from a man aged 35 to 55 with glioma. CDR3s include the opening cysteine and the closing phenylalanine or tryptophan. The D gene is left open where the match is weak. Size is omitted from some rows. Given values are once, few, many or a class for expanded clones.

TRBV9	TRBD1	TRBJ1-6	once	TGTGCCAGCAGCCCCCGACCGGGACAGGGACTTAATTCACCCCTCCACTTT	CASSPRPGQGLNSPLHF
TRBV7-9	NA	TRBJ1-1	NA	TGTGCCAGCAGCTTGGGGACGGGAGCTTTCTTT	CASSLGTGAFF
TRBV11-2	TRBD2	TRBJ2-1	NA	TGTGCCAGCAGCCCCGGACTAGCGGGAGATGGTGAGCAGTTCTTC	CASSPGLAGDGEQFF
TRBV15	TRBD2	TRBJ2-1	NA	TGTGCCACCAGCAGATCGGGCCGACTAGCGGGGACCTACAATGAGCAGTTCTTC	CATSRSGRLAGTYNEQFF
TRBV7-6	TRBD1	TRBJ2-1	NA	TGTGCCAGCAGCGAACCAGGGACAGGGGGCGTGGGTGAGCAGTTCTTC	CASSEPGTGGVGEQFF
TRBV7-6	NA	TRBJ1-3	NA	TGTGCCAGCACCCAGAGCTATGGAAACACCATATATTTT	CASTQSYGNTIYF
TRBV19	TRBD1	TRBJ1-2	NA	TGTGCCAGTAGCCTGACAGGGAGGAATGGCTACACCTTC	CASSLTGRNGYTF
TRBV29-1	NA	TRBJ2-3	NA	TGCAGCGTTAGAAAGGGCCCCGGCACAGATACGCAGTATTTT	CSVRKGPGTDTQYF
TRBV28	NA	TRBJ1-2	once	TGTGCCAGCAGTCCCCCAGGCTACACCTTC	CASSPPGYTF
TRBV27	TRBD1	TRBJ1-5	NA	TGTGCCAGCAGTTTAGAGGGGGCGCATGGGACTGGCAGCAATCAGCCCCAGCATTTT	CASSLEGAHGTGSNQPQHF
TRBV6-1	NA	TRBJ1-6	NA	TGTGCCAGCAGGAACGGAGCACCCCTCCACTTT	CASRNGAPLHF
TRBV6-8	NA	TRBJ2-2	NA	TGTGCCAGCAGTCGATTCTCCCCGGGAGTGGGCACCGGGGAGCTGTTTTTT	CASSRFSPGVGTGELFF
TRBV30	NA	TRBJ2-7	NA	TGTGCCTGTACCACCGGGGCGAGCTCCTACGAGCAGTACTTC	CACTTGASSYEQYF
TRBV7-9	TRBD1	TRBJ1-4	NA	TGTGCCAGCAGCCCCAGGACAGGCGGGCTAACTAATGAAAAACTGTTTTTT	CASSPRTGGLTNEKLFF
TRBV7-3	TRBD1	TRBJ2-7	NA	TGTGCCAGCAGCTTAACGGGACAGTCGACCGAGCAGTACTTC	CASSLTGQSTEQYF
TRBV12-5	TRBD2	TRBJ2-7	NA	TGTGCTAGTGGTCCGAGGACTAGCGGGGACGAGCAGTACTTC	CASGPRTSGDEQYF